This record covers a single T cell receptor beta chain. The target of this receptor is not known. No per-base quality is available; no much larger clone lies one base away. This record belongs to a study of cytomegalovirus exposure and HLA in healthy donors (dated by TCRdb to the late 2010s). Regarding the complete study: An earlier analysis of some 600 of the donors reported 276 Gb of sequence data and roughly 120 million unique TCR beta sequences obtained from some 200 million T cells. Roughly 300 gigabases of sequencing data and approximately 84 million unique TCR sequences were included in an early release covering roughly 600 HLA-typed donors. Of the approximately 370 genotyped donors, 81% were placed in the genetic ancestry cluster associated with self-reported Caucasian donors. The aim of the study was to test whether cataloging public T cell receptors could identify signatures of past pathogen exposure. The T cell repertoires of around 730 subjects were profiled by immunosequencing and related to cytomegalovirus serostatus. Along with the roughly 670-subject first cohort, a separate validation cohort of over a hundred different subjects was used. To predict cytomegalovirus infection status, the study brought together high-throughput TCR immunosequencing, statistical association of individual TCRs with disease status, and machine learning. A later analysis re-analyzed previously published TCR beta repertoires from about 600 donors and added high-resolution HLA genotyping to study TCR occurrence patterns. Rather than using new phenotypic data, the later analysis identified candidate immune exposures from TCR beta sequences and from how often those sequences occurred across donors. An earlier analysis of 500 to 750 of the donors applied high-throughput TCR beta sequencing to assess whether each TCR beta V gene segment acted as functional or pseudogenic. Donor age, sex, ethnicity and CMV serostatus were compiled alongside the repertoire data. In a later genetic analysis, genome-wide SNP genotypes for about three fifths of the 666 donors were used, and that subset was treated as a discovery cohort. All discovery cohort repertoires had been generated using a single sequencing platform. Both class I and class II loci were covered by HLA typing, at four-digit resolution. The number of typed donors differed by locus: about 620-630 for A, B, C, DRB1 and DQB1; 500 to 550 for DQA1; around 610 for DPA1; and approximately 450 for DPB1. Because of strong linkage in the cohort, roughly five DR-DQ haplotypes were treated as single units for association and clustering. Across about 380 genotyped donors of the cohort, an average of approximately 220,000 unique TCR beta nucleotide sequences per donor were sequenced, and roughly 18% of those sequences were non-productive.

Germline trimming: 5 bases from V, 0 bases from J; junction bases outside gene matches: 6. CDR1 SGHTA and CDR2 FQGNSA were looked up in the germline V gene. From cysteine to phenylalanine, the CDR3 is 15 amino acids long. The kept DNA is CDR3 alone, 45 bases in frame from the first base. Library preparation employed the immunoSEQ multiplex PCR assay. For the multiplex PCR, a mixture combining 60 forward primers for TCR Vbeta segments and 13 reverse primers for TCR Jbeta segments was used. A multiplex PCR assay on genomic DNA amplified the CDR3 region of rearranged TCR beta genes. Amplified TCR beta libraries were sequenced as 87-base-pair reads on the Illumina HiSeq System. The study's processing was this. A later analysis counted about 82 million unique TCR beta chains across the 666 repertoires, and 10 million to 12 million of these chains were shared by at least two donors. To remove PCR and sequencing errors, raw reads were error-corrected and collapsed into unique sequences using a nearest-neighbor algorithm that merged closely related sequences. To assign V, D and J gene segments, CDR3 sequences were aligned to IMGT reference sequences. For a sequence to be retained, a match of at least six nucleotides was required to both a V gene segment and a J gene segment. Rearrangements were called productive when the CDR3 lacked stop codons and stayed in frame with V and J; all others were non-productive. CDR3 was defined according to IMGT convention as the region running from the second conserved V-encoded cysteine to the conserved J-encoded phenylalanine. The earlier analysis of more than 450 of the donors excluded sequences that lacked an unambiguous match to a single V gene segment. In an earlier analysis of some 590 of the donors, V segments were called functional above 56.7% productive rearrangements and were called segregating when the between-donor standard deviation exceeded 5%. A statistical classification framework was developed to diagnose cytomegalovirus status using the catalog of TCR beta chain sequences. In a later analysis, TCR nucleotide sequences were compared against IMGT/GENE-DB human TR gene sequences so that V and J genes could be assigned. A later analysis assigned CDR3 sequences and most-parsimonious VDJ recombination scenarios with the TCRdist pipeline. In a later analysis, every TCR beta chain was defined by the combination of its CDR3 amino acid sequence and its V-gene family, and reads without a unique V-gene family were dropped. As a way to deal with suspected cross-contamination and a sequencing artifact, a later analysis dropped 640 or so nucleotide sequences that were highly shared and had low generation probability. For each public chain, a later analysis derived a clonal expansion index from normalized ranks of inferred template counts within each repertoire. A later analysis computed generation probabilities with a VDJ recombination model fitted to out-of-frame rearrangements, and checked the results against IGoR. In a later analysis, hypergeometric tests were used to score TCR-TCR, TCR-HLA and TCR-CMV co-occurrence, with a repertoire-size bias correction applied to TCR pairs. In a later analysis, false discovery rates were estimated by permuting HLA or CMV assignments 20 times. In a later analysis, co-occurring TCRs were grouped with DBSCAN, and TCRdist sequence similarity was added when clustering was performed within HLA-allele-positive subsets. Repertoires with fewer than 30,000 or more than 120,000 public chains were left out of co-occurrence clustering, as were five repertoires with anomalous nucleotide sharing. Entries here come from immuneACCESS through TCRdb and include only in-frame sequences with V and J called. Some clones fail to appear in such tables; in the studies checked, an unresolved V gene covers under half of the shortfall, and the cause of the remainder is unknown. The V and J calls and clone size come from that table; D and trimming were worked out from the DNA. Within this sample are around 100,000 clones, with 60% to 80% of them counted one time only. The ten largest clones take up under 20% of the sample.

What the work shows at the level of the full study, not this receptor alone: Linkage disequilibrium might explain the correlated functional status among segregating V segments, but an unknown experimental factor could not be ruled out. This cohort had only TCR beta chains sequenced, and the lack of alpha or paired-chain data limited which features could be detected. When HLA alleles, especially DR and DQ, strongly co-occurred, attributing TCR associations to individual alleles was difficult. In a later analysis, HLA-associated TCR beta chains showed more clonal expansion and lower generation probabilities than non-associated chains that were equally common. For the cohort, immune exposure information was limited to CMV serostatus. Over 15 rarely observed V segments, including chromosome 9 orphons, were excluded from the earlier analysis of about 500 of the donors because counts were too low. A total of roughly 160 TCR beta chains were listed by the study as associated with cytomegalovirus. According to a later analysis, most CMV-associated TCR beta chains appeared to be HLA-restricted, and the HLA associations seemed to be driven largely by CMV exposure. Across donors, most TCR sequences were observed very rarely, whereas some public TCRs were present in many individuals. At a false discovery rate of 0.05, a later analysis linked some 17,000 TCR beta sequences to specific HLA alleles. According to the authors, the approach could potentially be generalized to other disease states and immunological phenotypes. The sequencing pipeline was judged likely to have produced a cluster of highly shared sequence variants as a technical artifact. A further reported finding was that TCR beta sequences accurately predicted the HLA-A and HLA-B alleles for most subjects in the first cohort. Presence/absence analyses assumed roughly uniform sequencing depth across donors, an assumption that may not hold. In vitro tests confirmed that a few of the cytomegalovirus-associated TCR beta chains recognize cytomegalovirus antigens. The classifier was reported to diagnose cytomegalovirus status with high specificity and sensitivity in both the original cohort and the validation cohort. A later analysis reported that several top co-occurrence clusters appeared linked to parvovirus B19, influenza, CMV and Epstein-Barr virus. In a later analysis, TCR association rates were found to vary across HLA loci, with the most associated TCRs seen for DRB1 alleles and the fewest for HLA-C alleles. A later genetic analysis reported fewer N-insertions in productive TCRs among donors in an Asian-associated ancestry cluster than the roughly 700-donor mean. The 87-base-pair reads could not distinguish some IMGT-functional V segments, including TRBV6-2 and TRBV6-3, so those segments were excluded. Because some donors lacked HLA typing at each locus, the association tests relied only on the typed subset. In an earlier analysis of 587 of the donors, most TCR beta V segments appeared in productive rearrangements about 87% or about 30% of the time, broadly matching IMGT annotations. An association between a missense DCLRE1C variant and V-gene and J-gene trimming of TCR beta chains was found in a later genetic analysis and replicated in an independent cohort.

The cohort was made up of hundreds of healthy bone marrow donors. All cohort members were sampled while nominally healthy, although unrecorded immune exposures were likely present. The donor was CMV seropositive and was included in the group of almost 300 seropositive cohort members. Every donor gave a peripheral blood sample, and the peripheral blood mononuclear cells from that sample were used for TCR beta sequencing. Genomic DNA extraction from the blood cell samples was performed with the Qiagen DNeasy Blood Extraction Kit. Specimen: PBMCs. The sequence is built from TRBV7-2 and TRBJ2-7; 8 bases in between match TRBD2. This TCR derives from a woman aged 55 to 70 in good health and CMV-seropositive. The CDR3 sequence is CASSQAGVNSYEQYF. Read as DNA, the sequence is TGTGCCAGCAGCCAAGCGGGGGTAAACTCCTACGAGCAGTACTTC.